This TCR beta chain was documented in a study of memory CD4+ T cells and cytomegalovirus serostatus. Study results and caveats: About 40% of the 164 known CMV-associated TCRbeta sequences appeared in CD4+ memory. CMV serostatus prediction reached median AUC roughly 0.95, or 0.91 with US-trained model.

For this clone: Its antigen remains unknown.

Single viable CD3+CD4+CD8-CD45RO+ cells were sorted as the memory CD4+ T cells. Positive selection with CD4 microbeads enriched total CD4+ T cells. Per the authors' pipeline: After removing out-of-frame reads, approximately 2.2 million distinct TCRbeta sequences remained. TCRdb's copy holds only in-frame clones and misses some; the assay was immunoSEQ multiplex PCR. V and J calls and clone size are copied from that table; D and trimming were computed from the DNA. The sample carries approximately 74,000 clones, about 78% recorded once. This receptor was taken from an adult in good health and CMV-seropositive. What was sequenced was memory CD4+ T cells from blood.

The chain's CDR3 is CASSLARDSEAFF. In DNA form, the CDR3 reads TGTGCCAGCAGCTTGGCCCGGGACAGTGAAGCTTTCTTT. The V gene is TRBV13, the J gene TRBJ1-1, with 7 nucleotides matching TRBD1. This CDR3 has 13 amino acids. CDR1 is PRHDT, CDR2 FYEKMQ, per germline (reference sequence). V shed 3 bases, J shed 7 bases, and the junction held 5 bases outside the gene matches.